These 25 T cell receptor beta chains originate from one sample sequenced in a study of blood T cell repertoires in COVID-19. TCRdb's table, derived via immunoSEQ multiplex PCR, lists solely in-frame clones and lacks some. The data hold some 360,000 clones, with about nine tenths observed a single time. The sequenced material came from PBMCs or T cells enriched from blood (not recorded which). Every receptor here comes from a woman younger than 45 who had been exposed to COVID-19.

The rearrangement links TRBV5-6 to TRBJ2-1; D gene unclear. This CDR3 has 15 amino acids. Looked up from germline, CDR1 is SGHDT and CDR2 is YYEEEE. The V and J ends lost 0 bases and 0 bases respectively, with 7 bases between them. This chain's CDR3 is CASSLGESSYNEQFF. As DNA, the CDR3 is TGTGCCAGCAGCTTGGGCGAGAGCTCCTACAATGAGCAGTTCTTC.

J is TRBJ1-2 and V is TRBV27; TRBD1 agrees at 7 bases. This CDR3 is 14 amino acids long. Per germline, CDR1 MNHEY and CDR2 SMNVEV (reference sequence). With V trimmed by 8 bases and J by 2 bases, 8 bases remained unmatched. CDR3 sequence: CASGRQGRNYGYTF. CDR3 in DNA: TGTGCCAGCGGGAGACAGGGCAGGAACTATGGCTACACCTTC.

The rearrangement links TRBV30 to TRBJ2-5; TRBD2 matches at 7 bases. Trimming cost V 5 bases and J 5 bases; bases outside gene matches: 11. This CDR3 is built from 14 residues. From germline, CDR1 is GTSNPN and CDR2 SVGIG (reference sequence). This chain's CDR3 is CAWEKTSEMETQYF. The CDR3 nucleotides read TGTGCCTGGGAAAAAACTAGCGAAATGGAGACCCAGTACTTC.

The genes are TRBV7-6 and TRBJ2-3, with D unclear. This CDR3 is 14 amino acids long. The germline V gene has CDR1 SGHVS and CDR2 FNYEAQ. V lost 1 base to trimming and J lost 6 bases, with 11 bases between them. CDR3 DNA: TGTGCCAGCAGCTTAGTTTCAGGCTCCGATACGCAGTATTTT. The encoded protein is CASSLVSGSDTQYF.

The CDR3 sequence: CASSLTGGDNQPQHF. In DNA, the CDR3 is TGCGCCAGCAGCTTAACAGGGGGGGACAATCAGCCCCAGCATTTT. The chain joins TRBV5-1 to TRBJ1-5; TRBD1 agrees at 8 bases. Unmatched junction bases numbered 4, after V lost 2 bases and J lost 3 bases. CDR3 length: 15 amino acids. Germline lookup yields CDR1 SGHRS and CDR2 YFSETQ.

The V gene is TRBV10-3, the J gene TRBJ1-3, with a weak D call TRBD1 (6 bases). Trimming pared 8 bases from V and 0 bases from J, leaving 11 bases between. Germline loops: CDR1 ENHRY, CDR2 SYGVKD. The CDR3 has 14 amino acids. DNA for the CDR3: TGTGCCATCGCGACAGGCATCTCTGGAAACACCATATATTTT. It encodes CAIATGISGNTIYF.

This clone was seen only once. This chain links TRBV29-1 with TRBJ2-1; 7 positions match TRBD2. The germline V gene encodes CDR1 SQVTM and CDR2 ANQGSEA. Trimming removed 3 bases from V and 7 bases from J; junction bases left unmatched: 6. The CDR3 spans 13 residues. For the CDR3, the DNA is TGCAGCGTTGAGGGAGGGAGAATGAATGAGCAGTTCTTC. As protein: CSVEGGRMNEQFF.

This chain joins TRBV6-5 and TRBJ1-2; tentative D call: TRBD1 (6 bases). CDR1 is MNHEY, CDR2 SVGAGI, per germline. V lost 1 base, J lost 4 bases, and 13 bases lay in between. The CDR3 has 15 amino acids. The CDR3 DNA follows: TGTGCCAGCAGTTACTTCCCAGGACAGAGCTATGGCTACACCTTC. It translates to CASSYFPGQSYGYTF.

This rearrangement joins TRBV4-2 to TRBJ2-1; 8 bases fit TRBD2. The trim removed 2 bases at V and 15 bases at J, leaving 15 bases unmatched. This CDR3 has 15 residues. CDR1 LGHNA and CDR2 YNFKEQ come from the germline V gene. CDR3 in DNA: TGTGCCAGCAGCCAACCCGGGGGGGCGGGTTCAGGACTGTTCTTC. Translating gives CASSQPGGAGSGLFF.

This clone has only one observation. V gene TRBV25-1 combines with J gene TRBJ1-5; no clear D. The V gene lost 6 bases and the J gene lost 9 bases, with 18 bases spanning the gap. Looked up from germline, CDR1 is MGHDK and CDR2 is SYGVNS. The CDR3 length is 14 residues. CDR3 sequence: CASSLEGPPGPQHF. The CDR3 nucleotides are TGTGCCAGCAGCCTGGAGGGTCCCCCGGGGCCCCAGCATTTT.

V and J are TRBV7-9 and TRBJ2-1; D uncertain. From germline, CDR1 is SEHNR and CDR2 FQNEAQ (reference sequence). The V gene lost 7 bases and the J gene lost 10 bases, with 11 bases spanning the gap. The CDR3 runs to 11 residues. For the CDR3, the DNA is TGTGCCAGCACCAACGAGGAGGAGCAGTTCTTC. As protein: CASTNEEEQFF.

V usage is TRBV12-5 and J usage is TRBJ2-5; D might be TRBD1 (5 bases). The V end lost 3 bases, the J end lost 1 base, and 9 bases lay between the germline ends. The CDR3 has 14 amino acids. Germline CDR1 reads LGHNT; CDR2 reads FRNRAP. This CDR3 reads CASGLGQVQETQYF. The CDR3 DNA reads as TGTGCTAGTGGTTTAGGACAAGTCCAAGAGACCCAGTACTTC.

The chain uses TRBV5-5 and TRBJ2-5; maybe TRBD1 (6 bases). The V gene's germline CDR1 is SGHKS and CDR2 YYEKEE (reference sequence). The CDR3 length is 16 residues. The ends were cut back, 6 bases at V and 4 bases at J, with 22 bases in the middle. DNA for the CDR3: TGTGCCAGCATTCGAAATGCAGGGGAAGGGGCAGAGACCCAGTACTTC. Translation gives CASIRNAGEGAETQYF.

The V call is TRBV12-5, the J call TRBJ1-4, with D perhaps matching TRBD1 (6 bases). V lost 1 base, J lost 8 bases, and 11 bases lay in between. The CDR3 totals 14 residues. CDR1 LGHNT and CDR2 FRNRAP come from the germline V gene. CDR3 residues: CASGLGQVQEKLFF. As DNA, the CDR3 is TGTGCTAGTGGTTTGGGACAGGTGCAGGAAAAACTGTTTTTT.

The chain has TRBV4-2 and TRBJ2-3, with 9 nucleotides matching TRBD2. V was pared by 1 base and J by 4 bases, with 3 bases of the junction left unmatched. This CDR3 is built from 15 residues. Germline values: CDR1 LGHNA, CDR2 YNFKEQ. The CDR3 spells CASSQVAGVADTQYF. DNA of the CDR3: TGTGCCAGCAGCCAAGTAGCGGGAGTGGCAGATACGCAGTATTTT.

This chain links TRBV7-3 with TRBJ2-2; TRBD1 matches at 10 bases. The CDR3 has 16 residues. CDR1 and CDR2 (germline): SGHTA, FQGTGA. The J segment lost 3 bases and the V segment lost 3 bases, leaving 4 bases of the junction unmatched. The CDR3 DNA follows: TGTGCCAGCAGCTTGGGACAGGGGTGGGACACCGGGGAGCTGTTTTTT. Protein: CASSLGQGWDTGELFF.

CDR3 residues: CASSFNRYTEAFF. CDR3 bases: TGTGCCAGCAGTTTTAACAGGTACACTGAAGCTTTCTTT. This chain connects TRBV12-3 or TRBV12-4 to TRBJ1-1; possible D gene TRBD1, 5 bases. Trimming removed 3 bases from V and 3 bases from J, with 8 bases in between. The CDR3 has 13 residues.

The chain joins TRBV11-2 to TRBJ2-3; tentatively, D is TRBD2 (6 bases). The germline V gene has CDR1 SGHAT and CDR2 FQNNGV. With 2 bases removed from V and 4 bases from J, the gap between germline ends came to 13 bases. The CDR3 consists of 15 residues. DNA of the CDR3: TGTGCCAGCAGCTTACTGTCGGGAGCCGCAGATACGCAGTATTTT. Protein sequence: CASSLLSGAADTQYF.

This clone came up once. The rearrangement uses TRBV5-4 and TRBJ2-1; TRBD2 agrees at 7 bases. The germline CDR1 and CDR2 sequences are SGHNT and YYREEE (reference sequence). This CDR3 is 15 amino acids long. Unmatched junction bases numbered 8, after V lost 0 bases and J lost 8 bases. This CDR3 is CASSLAARGGYEQFF. CDR3 sequence (DNA): TGTGCCAGCAGCTTGGCGGCTAGGGGAGGGTATGAGCAGTTCTTC. Full variable domain (rest looked up from reference TRBV5-4 and TRBJ2-1): ETGVTQSPTHLIKTRGQQVTLRCSSQSGHNTVSWYQQALGQGPQFIFQYYREEENGRGNFPPRFSGLQFPNYSSELNVNALELDDSALYLCASSLAARGGYEQFFGPGTRLTVL.

V is TRBV5-1 and J is TRBJ2-5, with no clear D. Germline values: CDR1 SGHRS, CDR2 YFSETQ. Trimming pared 2 bases from V and 4 bases from J, leaving 12 bases between. This CDR3 spans 14 amino acids. CDR3 residues: CASSFVNIRETQYF. CDR3 DNA: TGCGCCAGCAGCTTTGTCAACATCAGAGAGACCCAGTACTTC.

The chain's CDR3 is CASSLEVGYGYTF. CDR3 bases: TGCGCCAGCAGCTTGGAAGTCGGCTATGGCTACACCTTC. The chain uses TRBV5-1 and TRBJ1-2; D unresolved. Trimming left V 0 bases short and J 4 bases short, with 7 bases between. Germline V CDR1 and CDR2: SGHRS, YFSETQ. This CDR3 comprises 13 residues.

J is TRBJ1-4 and V is TRBV11-2; 9 nucleotides agree with TRBD1. Germline V CDR1 and CDR2: SGHAT, FQNNGV. The CDR3 sequence is 16 residues long. V lost 5 bases, J lost 0 bases, and 4 bases stayed unmatched. The CDR3 DNA reads as TGTGCCAGCAGCCCCAGACAGGGGGCAACTAATGAAAAACTGTTTTTT. It is translated as CASSPRQGATNEKLFF.

This chain connects TRBV7-6 to TRBJ2-5, with 10 bases lining up with TRBD1. The germline CDR1 and CDR2 sequences are SGHVS and FNYEAQ. The junction had 7 bases not matched to a gene; V was cut back by 4 bases and J by 5 bases. CDR3 size: 15 residues. The CDR3 loop reads CASSSRDRGGETQYF. The CDR3 DNA reads as TGTGCCAGCAGCTCCCGGGACAGGGGTGGGGAGACCCAGTACTTC.

The chain has TRBV5-1 and TRBJ1-1, with TRBD1 identical over 9 bases. Germline trimming cut 0 bases from V and 1 base from J; bases unmatched to any gene: 19. Germline values: CDR1 SGHRS, CDR2 YFSETQ. The CDR3 extends over 21 amino acids. The CDR3 DNA follows: TGCGCCAGCAGCTTGGCTTGGGACAGGGCCATAGGGGGTGAAGGGAACACTGAAGCTTTCTTT. It encodes CASSLAWDRAIGGEGNTEAFF. The complete variable domain, with remaining parts taken from reference TRBV5-1 and TRBJ1-1, reads KAGVTQTPRYLIKTRGQQVTLSCSPISGHRSVSWYQQTPGQGLQFLFEYFSETQRNKGNFPGRFSGRQFSNSRSEMNVSTLELGDSALYLCASSLAWDRAIGGEGNTEAFFGQGTRLTVV.

J is TRBJ1-1 and V is TRBV7-8; TRBD1 aligns across 11 bases. This CDR3 has 17 amino acids. Germline V gene data show CDR1 as SGHVS and CDR2 as FQNEAQ. With 1 base clipped from V and 4 bases from J, the junction kept 8 bases outside the gene matches. CDR3 residues: CASSLGDRGARGTEAFF. As DNA, the CDR3 is TGTGCCAGCAGCTTAGGGGACAGGGGGGCCAGGGGCACTGAAGCTTTCTTT.